The T cell receptor beta chain described here comes from a study of OX40 agonist ivuxolimab in advanced cancers. About the research overall: Ivuxolimab, an agonist antibody against OX40 (CD134), was given to patients. From 23 to 79 years was the age range, with a mean of approximately 63 years, and about 78% were male.

Comment on this clone: No antigen is known for it.

Here immunoSEQ multiplex PCR was the method, and the copy in TCRdb shows in-frame clones only, minus some. This table has approximately 60,000 clones, 88% appearing once. Study-level points and caveats: On average, CD8+ T cells showed a greater number of expanded clones than CD4+. Not determined was the antigen specificity of the expanded peripheral T cells.

Trimming took 6 bases from V and 3 from J; bases not matched to a gene: 5. The CDR3 spans 14 residues. In germline, CDR1 is SGHTA, CDR2 FQGNSA. Sequenced here: CD4+ or CD8+ T cells sorted from blood, sampled in a trial of the OX40 agonist ivuxolimab. This chain connects TRBV7-2 to TRBJ1-3; TRBD1 matches at 7 bases. The TCR originated in an adult with an advanced solid tumor such as melanoma, head and neck, liver or kidney cancer. CDR3 residues: CASSRDRVGNTIYF. Written as DNA, the CDR3 is TGTGCCAGCAGTCGAGACAGGGTTGGAAACACCATATATTTT. Supplemented by reference TRBV7-2 and TRBJ1-3, the full variable domain reads GAGVSQSPSNKVTEKGKDVELRCDPISGHTALYWYRQSLGQGLEFLIYFQGNSAPDKSGLPSDRFSAERTGGSVSTLTIQRTQQEDSAVYLCASSRDRVGNTIYFGEGSWLTVV.